Reported below is one T cell receptor beta chain. Antigen unknown. This sample was taken from a study of neurological immune-mediated disorders. Whole-study results and caveats: The absence of shared CDR3 amino acid sequences among expanded clones across subjects suggests private repertoires in all groups. Phylogenetic grouping assigned the repertoires of 18 of 34 multiple sclerosis patients to a single related-CDR3 cluster, which may represent a signature. In HTLV-1-associated myelopathy, TCR clonal expansion was greatest, and in multiple sclerosis it was least, below healthy controls.

From 15-18 subjects, over 180 million TCR-beta sequences were obtained in each sequencing run. One entry per CDR3 protein, called by TCRdb with MiXCR from the 5' RACE reads. The sample holds roughly 59,000 distinct CDR3 sequences, roughly 5.6% seen once. From germline, CDR1 is SQVTM and CDR2 ANQGSEA. The CDR3 is 12 residues long. V lost 4 bases, J lost 5 bases, and 4 bases stayed unmatched. The chain carries TRBV29-1 and TRBJ1-1, with 7 bases fitting TRBD1. This TCR derives from a human donor with multiple sclerosis. The donor label of this sample is uncertain. Input material: PBMCs. CDR3: CSVVAGGTEAFF. CDR3 bases: TGCAGCGTTGTAGCAGGGGGAACTGAAGCTTTCTTT.